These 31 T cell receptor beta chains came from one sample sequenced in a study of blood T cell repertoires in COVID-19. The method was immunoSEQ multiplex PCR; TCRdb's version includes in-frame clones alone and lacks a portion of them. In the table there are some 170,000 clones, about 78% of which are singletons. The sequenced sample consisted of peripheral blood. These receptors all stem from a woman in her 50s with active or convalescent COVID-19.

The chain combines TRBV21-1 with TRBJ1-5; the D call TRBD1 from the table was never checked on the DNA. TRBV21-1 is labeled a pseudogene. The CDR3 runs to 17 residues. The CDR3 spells CASPGTGGIWGNQPQHF. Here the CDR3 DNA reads TGTGCCAGCCCCGGGACAGGAGGGATATGGGGCAATCAGCCCCAGCATTTT.

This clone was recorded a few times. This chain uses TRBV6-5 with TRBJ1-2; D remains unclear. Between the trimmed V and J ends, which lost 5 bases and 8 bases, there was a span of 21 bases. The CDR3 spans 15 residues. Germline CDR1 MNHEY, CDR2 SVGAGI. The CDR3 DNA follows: TGTGCCAGCAGTACCCTCTCTAATAGTCTGGAGGGCTACACCTTC. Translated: CASSTLSNSLEGYTF.

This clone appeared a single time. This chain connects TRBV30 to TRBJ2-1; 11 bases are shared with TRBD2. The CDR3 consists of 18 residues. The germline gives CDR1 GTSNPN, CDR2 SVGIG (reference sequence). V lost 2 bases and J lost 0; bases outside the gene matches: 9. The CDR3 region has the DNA TGTGCCTGGAGTACCCTAGCGGGGGGCATCAACTCCTACAATGAGCAGTTCTTC. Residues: CAWSTLAGGINSYNEQFF.

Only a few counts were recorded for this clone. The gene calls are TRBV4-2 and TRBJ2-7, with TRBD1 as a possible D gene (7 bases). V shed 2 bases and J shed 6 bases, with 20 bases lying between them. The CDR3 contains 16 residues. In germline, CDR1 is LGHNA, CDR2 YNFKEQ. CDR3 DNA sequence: TGTGCCAGCAGCCAACGGGGGACAGCTTACCCTTCCGAGCAGTACTTC. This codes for CASSQRGTAYPSEQYF.

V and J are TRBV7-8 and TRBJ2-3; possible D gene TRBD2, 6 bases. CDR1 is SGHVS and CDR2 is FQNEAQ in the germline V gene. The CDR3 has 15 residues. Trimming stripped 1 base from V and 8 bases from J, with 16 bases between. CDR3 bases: TGTGCCAGCAGCTTAGAAGGTTTAGCGGAGGCTACGCAGTATTTT. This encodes CASSLEGLAEATQYF.

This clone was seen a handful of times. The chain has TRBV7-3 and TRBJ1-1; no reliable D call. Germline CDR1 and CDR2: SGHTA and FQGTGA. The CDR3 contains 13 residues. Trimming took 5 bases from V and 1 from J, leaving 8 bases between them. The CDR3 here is CASSQVPNTEAFF. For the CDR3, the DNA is TGTGCCAGCAGCCAGGTCCCGAACACTGAAGCTTTCTTT. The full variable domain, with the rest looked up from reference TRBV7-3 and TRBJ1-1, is GAGVSQTPSNKVTEKGKYVELRCDPISGHTALYWYRQSLGQGPEFLIYFQGTGAADDSGLPNDRFFAVRPEGSVSTLKIQRTERGDSAVYLCASSQVPNTEAFFGQGTRLTVV.

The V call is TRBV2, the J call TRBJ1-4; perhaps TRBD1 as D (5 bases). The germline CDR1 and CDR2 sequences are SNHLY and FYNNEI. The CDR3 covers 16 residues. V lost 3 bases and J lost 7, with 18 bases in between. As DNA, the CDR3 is TGTGCCAGCAGTGATCCTGACAGTTTCGTTGGTGAAAAACTGTTTTTT. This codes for CASSDPDSFVGEKLFF.

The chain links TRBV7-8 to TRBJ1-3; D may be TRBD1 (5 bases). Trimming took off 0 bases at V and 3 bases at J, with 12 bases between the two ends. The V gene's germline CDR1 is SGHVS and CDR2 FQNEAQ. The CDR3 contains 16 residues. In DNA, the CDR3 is TGTGCCAGCAGCTTAGCGCCAGGGCCTGGTGGAAACACCATATATTTT. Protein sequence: CASSLAPGPGGNTIYF.

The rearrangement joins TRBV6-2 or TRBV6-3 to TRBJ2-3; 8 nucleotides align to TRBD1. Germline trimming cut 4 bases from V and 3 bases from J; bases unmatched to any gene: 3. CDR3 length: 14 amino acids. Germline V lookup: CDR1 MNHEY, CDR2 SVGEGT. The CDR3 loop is CASSSQGGTDTQYF. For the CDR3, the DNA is TGTGCCAGCAGTTCACAGGGGGGAACAGATACGCAGTATTTT.

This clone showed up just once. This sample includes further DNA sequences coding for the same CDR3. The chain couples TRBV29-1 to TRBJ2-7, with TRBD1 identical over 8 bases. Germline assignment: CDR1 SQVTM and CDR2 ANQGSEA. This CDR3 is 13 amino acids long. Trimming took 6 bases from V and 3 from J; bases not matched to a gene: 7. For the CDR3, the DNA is TGCAGCGTCTCCGGGACAGGAGACTACGAGCAGTACTTC. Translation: CSVSGTGDYEQYF.

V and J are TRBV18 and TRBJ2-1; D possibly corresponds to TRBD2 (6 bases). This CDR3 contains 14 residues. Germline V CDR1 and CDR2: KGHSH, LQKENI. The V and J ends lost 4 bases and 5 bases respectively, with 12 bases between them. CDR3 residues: CASSQASANNEQFF. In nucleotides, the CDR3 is TGTGCCAGCTCACAAGCTAGCGCGAACAATGAGCAGTTCTTC.

CDR3 sequence: CATSGDRGPRNYGYTF. The CDR3, as DNA: TGTGCCACCTCGGGGGACAGGGGACCCCGTAACTATGGCTACACCTTC. This chain joins TRBV24-1 and TRBJ1-2; 10 bases match TRBD1. The trim removed 9 bases at V and 1 base at J, leaving 10 bases unmatched. The CDR3 runs 16 residues. The germline V gene has CDR1 KGHDR and CDR2 SFDVKD.

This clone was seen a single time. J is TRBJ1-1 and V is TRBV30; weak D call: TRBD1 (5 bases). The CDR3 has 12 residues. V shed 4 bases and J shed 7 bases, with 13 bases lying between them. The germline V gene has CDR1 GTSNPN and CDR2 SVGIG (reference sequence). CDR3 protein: CAWIGGNFEAFF. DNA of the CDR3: TGTGCCTGGATCGGGGGTAACTTTGAAGCTTTCTTT.

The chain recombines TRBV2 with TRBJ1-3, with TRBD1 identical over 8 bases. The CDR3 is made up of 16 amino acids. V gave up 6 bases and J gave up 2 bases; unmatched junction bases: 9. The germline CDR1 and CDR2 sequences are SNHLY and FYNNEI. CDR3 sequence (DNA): TGTGCCAGCAGCCGAGGCCGGACAGGGACTGGAAACACCATATATTTT. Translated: CASSRGRTGTGNTIYF.

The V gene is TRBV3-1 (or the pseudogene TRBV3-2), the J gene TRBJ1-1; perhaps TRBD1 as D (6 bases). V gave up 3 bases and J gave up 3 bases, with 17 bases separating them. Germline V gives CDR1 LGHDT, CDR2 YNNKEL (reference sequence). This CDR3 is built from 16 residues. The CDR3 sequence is CASSQETGKRDTEAFF. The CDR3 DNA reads TGTGCCAGCAGCCAGGAAACAGGGAAAAGGGACACTGAAGCTTTCTTT.

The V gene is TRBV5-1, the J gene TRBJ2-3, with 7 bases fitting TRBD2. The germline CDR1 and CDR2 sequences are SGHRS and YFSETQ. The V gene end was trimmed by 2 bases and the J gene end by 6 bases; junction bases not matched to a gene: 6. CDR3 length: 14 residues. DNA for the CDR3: TGCGCCAGCAGCTTCGAGCGGGATTCGGATACGCAGTATTTT. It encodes CASSFERDSDTQYF.

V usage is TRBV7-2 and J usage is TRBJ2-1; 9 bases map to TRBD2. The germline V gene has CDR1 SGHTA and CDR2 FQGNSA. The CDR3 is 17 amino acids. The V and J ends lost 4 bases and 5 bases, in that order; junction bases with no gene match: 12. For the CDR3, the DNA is TGTGCCAGCAGCTCGCCCGGTCTAGCGGGAATTGACAATGAGCAGTTCTTC. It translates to CASSSPGLAGIDNEQFF.

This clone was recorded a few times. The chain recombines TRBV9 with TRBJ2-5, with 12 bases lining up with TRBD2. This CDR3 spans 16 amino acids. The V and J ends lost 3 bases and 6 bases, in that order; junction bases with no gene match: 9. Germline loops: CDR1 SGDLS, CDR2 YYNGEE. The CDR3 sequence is CASSDRLAGGRKTQYF. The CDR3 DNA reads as TGTGCCAGCAGCGATCGCCTAGCGGGGGGGCGGAAGACCCAGTACTTC.

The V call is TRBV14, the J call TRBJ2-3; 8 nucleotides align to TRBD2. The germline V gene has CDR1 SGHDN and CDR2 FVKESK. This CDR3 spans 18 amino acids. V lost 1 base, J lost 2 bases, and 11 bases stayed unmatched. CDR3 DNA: TGTGCCAGCAGCCAAGGACAATGGGCGGGAGGCAACACAGATACGCAGTATTTT. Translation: CASSQGQWAGGNTDTQYF.

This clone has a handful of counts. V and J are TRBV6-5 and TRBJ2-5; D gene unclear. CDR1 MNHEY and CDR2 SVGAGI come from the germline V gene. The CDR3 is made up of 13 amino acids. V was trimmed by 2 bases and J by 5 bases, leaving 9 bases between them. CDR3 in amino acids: CASSYGLEETQYF. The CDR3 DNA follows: TGTGCCAGCAGTTACGGGTTGGAGGAGACCCAGTACTTC.

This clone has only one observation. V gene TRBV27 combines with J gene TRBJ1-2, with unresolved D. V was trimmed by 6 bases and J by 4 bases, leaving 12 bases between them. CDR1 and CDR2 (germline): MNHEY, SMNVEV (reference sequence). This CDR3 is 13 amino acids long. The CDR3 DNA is TGTGCCAGCAGCTCCGGAGGGCTCTATGGCTACACCTTC. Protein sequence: CASSSGGLYGYTF.

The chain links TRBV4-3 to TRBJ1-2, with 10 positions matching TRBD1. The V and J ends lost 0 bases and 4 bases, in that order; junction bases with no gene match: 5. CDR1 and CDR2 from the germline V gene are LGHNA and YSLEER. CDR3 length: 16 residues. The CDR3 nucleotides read TGCGCCAGCAGCCAAGATGGGGGACAGGGGATCTATGGCTACACCTTC. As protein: CASSQDGGQGIYGYTF.

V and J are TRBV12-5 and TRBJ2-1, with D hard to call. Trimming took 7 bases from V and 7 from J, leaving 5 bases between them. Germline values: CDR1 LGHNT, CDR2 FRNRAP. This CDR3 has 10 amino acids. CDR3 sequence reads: CASAANEQFF. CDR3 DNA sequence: TGTGCTAGTGCTGCGAATGAGCAGTTCTTC.

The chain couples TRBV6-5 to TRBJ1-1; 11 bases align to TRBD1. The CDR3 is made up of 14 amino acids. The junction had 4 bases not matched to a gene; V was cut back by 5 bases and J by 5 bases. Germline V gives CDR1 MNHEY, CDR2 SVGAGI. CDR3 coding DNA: TGTGCCAGCAGTCGGGACAGGGGGAGGACTGAAGCTTTCTTT. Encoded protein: CASSRDRGRTEAFF.

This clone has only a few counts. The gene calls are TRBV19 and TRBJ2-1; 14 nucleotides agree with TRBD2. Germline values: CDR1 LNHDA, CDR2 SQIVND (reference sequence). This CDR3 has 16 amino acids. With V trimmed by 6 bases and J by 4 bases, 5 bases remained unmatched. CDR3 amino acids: CASRGLAGGRYNEQFF. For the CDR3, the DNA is TGTGCCAGTAGAGGACTAGCGGGGGGCCGGTACAATGAGCAGTTCTTC. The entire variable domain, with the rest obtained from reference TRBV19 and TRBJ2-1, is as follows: DGGITQSPKYLFRKEGQNVTLSCEQNLNHDAMYWYRQDPGQGLRLIYYSQIVNDFQKGDIAEGYSVSREKKESFPLTVTSAQKNPTAFYLCASRGLAGGRYNEQFFGPGTRLTVL.

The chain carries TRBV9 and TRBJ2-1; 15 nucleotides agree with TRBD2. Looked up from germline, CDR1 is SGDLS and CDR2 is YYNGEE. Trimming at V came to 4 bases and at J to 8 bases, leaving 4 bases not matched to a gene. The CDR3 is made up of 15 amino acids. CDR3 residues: CASSSGLAGGHEQFF. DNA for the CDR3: TGTGCCAGCAGCTCGGGACTAGCGGGAGGACATGAGCAGTTCTTC.

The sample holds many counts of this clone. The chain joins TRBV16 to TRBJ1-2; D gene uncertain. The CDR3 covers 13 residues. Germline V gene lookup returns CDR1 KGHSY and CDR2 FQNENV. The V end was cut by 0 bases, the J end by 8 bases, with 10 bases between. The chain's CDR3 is CASSQSREWGYTF. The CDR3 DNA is TGTGCCAGCAGCCAATCGAGGGAATGGGGCTACACCTTC.

CDR3 in DNA: TGTGCCAGCAGCGTAGCGGGAGGCCCAAGAAATGAGCAGTTCTTC. Amino acids: CASSVAGGPRNEQFF. V is TRBV2 and J is TRBJ2-1; 10 bases map to TRBD2. The CDR3 totals 15 residues. Unmatched junction bases numbered 9, after V lost 6 bases and J lost 7 bases. Germline V lookup: CDR1 SNHLY, CDR2 FYNNEI.

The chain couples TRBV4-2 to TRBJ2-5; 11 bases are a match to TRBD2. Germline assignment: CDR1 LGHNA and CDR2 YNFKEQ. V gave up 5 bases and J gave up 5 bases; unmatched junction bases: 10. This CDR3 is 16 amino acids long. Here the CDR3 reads CASSSRVSGGVETQYF. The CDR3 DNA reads TGTGCCAGCAGCTCCCGTGTTAGCGGGGGGGTGGAGACCCAGTACTTC.

CDR3 loop: CASSFPSGSNEQFF. DNA of the CDR3: TGTGCCAGCAGCTTCCCTAGCGGGAGTAATGAGCAGTTCTTC. This chain links TRBV7-2 with TRBJ2-1; the match to TRBD2 covers 10 bases. Germline CDR1 and CDR2: SGHTA and FQGNSA. Losses at the gene ends were 3 bases for V and 7 bases for J; bases not matched to a gene: 3. The CDR3 runs 14 residues.

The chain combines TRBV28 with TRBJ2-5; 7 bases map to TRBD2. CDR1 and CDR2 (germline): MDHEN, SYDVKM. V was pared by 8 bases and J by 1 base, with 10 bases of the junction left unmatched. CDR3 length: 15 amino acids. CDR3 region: CASASGGEGQETQYF. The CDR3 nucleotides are TGTGCCAGCGCCTCGGGGGGTGAGGGCCAAGAGACCCAGTACTTC.